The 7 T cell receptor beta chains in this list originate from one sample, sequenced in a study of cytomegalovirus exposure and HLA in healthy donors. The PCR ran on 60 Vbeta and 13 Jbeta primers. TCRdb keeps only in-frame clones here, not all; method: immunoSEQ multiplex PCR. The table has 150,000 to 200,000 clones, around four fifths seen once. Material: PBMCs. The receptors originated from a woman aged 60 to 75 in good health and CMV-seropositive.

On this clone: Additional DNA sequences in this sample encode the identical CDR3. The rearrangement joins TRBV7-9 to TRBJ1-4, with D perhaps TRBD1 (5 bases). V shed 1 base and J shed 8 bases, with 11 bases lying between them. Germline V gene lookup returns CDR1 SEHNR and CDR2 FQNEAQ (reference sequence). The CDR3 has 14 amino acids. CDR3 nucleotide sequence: TGTGCCAGCAGCTTAGGCCAGGGTGGCGAAAAACTGTTTTTT. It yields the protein CASSLGQGGEKLFF.

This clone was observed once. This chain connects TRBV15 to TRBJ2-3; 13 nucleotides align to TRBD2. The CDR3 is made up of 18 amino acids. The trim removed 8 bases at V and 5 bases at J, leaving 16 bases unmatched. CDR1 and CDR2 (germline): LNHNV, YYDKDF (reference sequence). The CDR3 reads CATWAHDMGLAGKDTQYF. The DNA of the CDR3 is TGTGCCACCTGGGCCCATGATATGGGACTAGCGGGGAAAGATACGCAGTATTTT.

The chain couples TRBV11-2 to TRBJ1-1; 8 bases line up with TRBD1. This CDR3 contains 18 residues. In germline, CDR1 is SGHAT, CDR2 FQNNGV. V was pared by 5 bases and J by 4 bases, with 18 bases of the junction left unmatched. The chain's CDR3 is CASSPRQGPRERGTEAFF. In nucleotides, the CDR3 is TGTGCCAGCAGCCCCCGACAGGGGCCCCGAGAGAGGGGCACTGAAGCTTTCTTT.

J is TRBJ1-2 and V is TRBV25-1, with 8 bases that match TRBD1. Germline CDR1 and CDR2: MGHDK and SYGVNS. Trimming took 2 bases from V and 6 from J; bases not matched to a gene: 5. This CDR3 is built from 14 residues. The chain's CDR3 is CASSETGGKDGYTF. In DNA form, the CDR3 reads TGTGCCAGCAGTGAAACAGGGGGAAAGGATGGCTACACCTTC.

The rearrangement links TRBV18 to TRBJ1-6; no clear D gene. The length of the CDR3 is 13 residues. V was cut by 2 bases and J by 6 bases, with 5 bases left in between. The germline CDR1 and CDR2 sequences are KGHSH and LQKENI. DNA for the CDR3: TGTGCCAGCTCACCAGCGGGTAATTCACCCCTCCACTTT. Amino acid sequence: CASSPAGNSPLHF.

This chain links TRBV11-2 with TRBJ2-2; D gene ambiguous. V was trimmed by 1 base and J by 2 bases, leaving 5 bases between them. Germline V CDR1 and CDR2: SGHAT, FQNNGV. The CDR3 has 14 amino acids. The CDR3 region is CASSLALNTGELFF. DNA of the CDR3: TGTGCCAGCAGCTTAGCACTAAACACCGGGGAGCTGTTTTTT.

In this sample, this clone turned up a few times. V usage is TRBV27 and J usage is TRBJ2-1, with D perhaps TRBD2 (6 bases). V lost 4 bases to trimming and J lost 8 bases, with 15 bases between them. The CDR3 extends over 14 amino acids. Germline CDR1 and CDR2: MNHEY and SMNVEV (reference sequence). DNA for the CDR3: TGTGCCAGCAGTTACCCAGGAAGGGAGGATGAGCAGTTCTTC. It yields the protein CASSYPGREDEQFF.